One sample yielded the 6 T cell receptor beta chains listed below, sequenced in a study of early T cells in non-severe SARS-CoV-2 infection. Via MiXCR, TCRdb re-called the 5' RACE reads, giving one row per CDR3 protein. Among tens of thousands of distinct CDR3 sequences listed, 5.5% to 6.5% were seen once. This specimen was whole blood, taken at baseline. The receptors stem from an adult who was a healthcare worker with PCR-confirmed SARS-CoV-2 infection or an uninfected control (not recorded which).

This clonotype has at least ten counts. CDR3 in amino acids: CSASPPGQGFTEAFF. Written as DNA, the CDR3 is TGCAGTGCTAGTCCCCCGGGACAGGGGTTCACTGAAGCTTTCTTT. The V and J genes are TRBV20-1 and TRBJ1-1; 10 positions agree with TRBD1. V trimming: 3 bases; J trimming: 4 bases; junction bases outside the gene matches: 8. This CDR3 has 15 residues. In germline, CDR1 is DFQATT, CDR2 SNEGSKA (reference sequence).

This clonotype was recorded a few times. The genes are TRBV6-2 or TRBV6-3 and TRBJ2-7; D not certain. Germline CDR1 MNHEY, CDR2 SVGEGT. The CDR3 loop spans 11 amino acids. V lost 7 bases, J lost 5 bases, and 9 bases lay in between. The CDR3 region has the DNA TGTGCCAGCAATAGAGGCAACGAGCAGTACTTC. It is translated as CASNRGNEQYF.

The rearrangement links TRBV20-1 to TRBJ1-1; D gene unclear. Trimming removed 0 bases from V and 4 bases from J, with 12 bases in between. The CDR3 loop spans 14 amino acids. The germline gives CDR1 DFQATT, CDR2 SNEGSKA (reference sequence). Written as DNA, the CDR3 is TGCAGTGCTAGAGATCCACGGGGTATCACTGAAGCTTTCTTT. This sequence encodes CSARDPRGITEAFF.

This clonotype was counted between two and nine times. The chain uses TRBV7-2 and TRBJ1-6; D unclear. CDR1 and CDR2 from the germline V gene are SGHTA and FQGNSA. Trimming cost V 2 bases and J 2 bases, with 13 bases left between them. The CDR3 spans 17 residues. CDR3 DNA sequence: TGTGCCAGCAGCTTACTTTCGGGAAGGGCCTATAATTCACCCCTCCACTTT. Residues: CASSLLSGRAYNSPLHF.

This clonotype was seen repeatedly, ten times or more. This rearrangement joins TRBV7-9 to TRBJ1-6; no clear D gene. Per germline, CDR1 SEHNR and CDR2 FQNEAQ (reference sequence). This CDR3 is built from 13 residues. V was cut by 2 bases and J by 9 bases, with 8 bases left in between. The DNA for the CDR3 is TGTGCCAGCAGCTTAATCGGTGGTTCACCCCTCCACTTT. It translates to CASSLIGGSPLHF.

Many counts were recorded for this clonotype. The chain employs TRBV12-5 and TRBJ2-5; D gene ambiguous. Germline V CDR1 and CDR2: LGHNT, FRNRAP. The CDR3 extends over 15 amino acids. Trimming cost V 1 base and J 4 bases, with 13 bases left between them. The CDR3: CASGLGVGLGETQYF. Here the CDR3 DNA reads TGTGCTAGTGGTTTGGGGGTCGGGTTAGGAGAGACCCAGTACTTC.